A selection of T cell receptor beta chains follows, all from one sample in a study of cytomegalovirus exposure and HLA in healthy donors. TCRdb's table, derived via immunoSEQ multiplex PCR, lists solely in-frame clones and lacks some. The data show 120,000 or so clones, 65% to 75% seen once. Source material: PBMCs. Source of these receptors: a woman in her forties or fifties in good health and CMV-seropositive. Each CDR3 is given with its conserved first and last residue. Fields, in order: V gene, clone size, J gene, CDR3 protein. Rows may omit the clone size; those that give it use once, few, many or a size class.

V gene: TRBV2; clone size: -; J gene: TRBJ1-4; CDR3 protein: CASSEAAGLNEKLFF
V gene: TRBV7-8; clone size: -; J gene: TRBJ2-1; CDR3 protein: CASSFGTSGGIDEQFF
V gene: TRBV7-2; clone size: once; J gene: TRBJ2-7; CDR3 protein: CASSADSVSYEQYF
V gene: TRBV10-3; clone size: few; J gene: TRBJ2-5; CDR3 protein: CAISESPGQGNQETQYF
V gene: TRBV5-4; clone size: -; J gene: TRBJ2-3; CDR3 protein: CASSLVGTDTQYF
V gene: TRBV7-9; clone size: once; J gene: TRBJ2-3; CDR3 protein: CASSSREGPGTQYF
V gene: TRBV5-6; clone size: once; J gene: TRBJ2-1; CDR3 protein: CASSLPAVGPAYEQFF
V gene: TRBV30; clone size: -; J gene: TRBJ2-7; CDR3 protein: CAWSVGQLYEQYF
V gene: TRBV19; clone size: -; J gene: TRBJ2-3; CDR3 protein: CASRVSWGTYTDTQYF
V gene: TRBV7-2; clone size: -; J gene: TRBJ2-1; CDR3 protein: CASSALQGNEQFF
V gene: TRBV2; clone size: -; J gene: TRBJ2-2; CDR3 protein: CASSDKTGNTGELFF
V gene: TRBV25-1; clone size: -; J gene: TRBJ2-1; CDR3 protein: CASSPRGRFTYNEQFF
V gene: TRBV10-2; clone size: few; J gene: TRBJ1-1; CDR3 protein: CASRGTGIGVLYTEAFF
V gene: TRBV5-1; clone size: -; J gene: TRBJ2-5; CDR3 protein: CASSLGGLGETQYF
V gene: TRBV19; clone size: once; J gene: TRBJ2-5; CDR3 protein: CASSMRKGQETQYF
V gene: TRBV5-1; clone size: -; J gene: TRBJ1-4; CDR3 protein: CASSLGQGFEKLFF
V gene: TRBV27; clone size: -; J gene: TRBJ1-1; CDR3 protein: CASRLQGGNTEAFF
V gene: TRBV7-9; clone size: many; J gene: TRBJ2-7; CDR3 protein: CASSLALAGGHEQYF
V gene: TRBV11-3; clone size: few; J gene: TRBJ2-3; CDR3 protein: CASSPSQRDTQYF
V gene: TRBV11-3; clone size: -; J gene: TRBJ2-2; CDR3 protein: CASSITRGTGELFF
V gene: TRBV25-1; clone size: few; J gene: TRBJ1-2; CDR3 protein: CASSAGNYGYTF
V gene: TRBV2; clone size: -; J gene: TRBJ1-5; CDR3 protein: CASSTLTGHKNSNQPQHF
V gene: TRBV12-5; clone size: -; J gene: TRBJ2-2; CDR3 protein: CASGTGLGELFF
V gene: TRBV2; clone size: once; J gene: TRBJ1-1; CDR3 protein: CASHEYSSEAFF
V gene: TRBV30; clone size: -; J gene: TRBJ2-3; CDR3 protein: CAWSVLVAGGRDTQYF
V gene: TRBV5-4; clone size: -; J gene: TRBJ2-5; CDR3 protein: CASSTKETQYF
V gene: TRBV6-5; clone size: -; J gene: TRBJ2-7; CDR3 protein: CASSYPSSGNYEQYF
V gene: TRBV28; clone size: once; J gene: TRBJ1-5; CDR3 protein: CASREARYSNQPQHF
V gene: TRBV6-1; clone size: -; J gene: TRBJ1-6; CDR3 protein: CASLGLLYNSPLHF
V gene: TRBV13; clone size: -; J gene: TRBJ1-3; CDR3 protein: CASSEYREGTATIYF
V gene: TRBV11-3; clone size: once; J gene: TRBJ1-2; CDR3 protein: CASSLGTFYGYTF
V gene: TRBV5-4; clone size: few; J gene: TRBJ2-7; CDR3 protein: CASSWDNSYEQYF
V gene: TRBV6-1; clone size: few; J gene: TRBJ1-5; CDR3 protein: CASTNGQPQHF
V gene: TRBV19; clone size: few; J gene: TRBJ2-7; CDR3 protein: CASGAAGQGTNEQYF
V gene: TRBV9; clone size: -; J gene: TRBJ2-3; CDR3 protein: CASSVVGGGLTDTQYF
V gene: TRBV4-1; clone size: few; J gene: TRBJ1-4; CDR3 protein: CASSQDRSASRNEKLFF
V gene: TRBV29-1; clone size: -; J gene: TRBJ2-1; CDR3 protein: CSGTGTASEISYNEQFF
V gene: TRBV19; clone size: few; J gene: TRBJ1-6; CDR3 protein: CASSSGQYNSPLHF
V gene: TRBV19; clone size: -; J gene: TRBJ2-7; CDR3 protein: CASSIDGPRDEQYF
V gene: TRBV10-3; clone size: -; J gene: TRBJ2-5; CDR3 protein: CAIKPAQGTQETQYF
V gene: TRBV6-1; clone size: once; J gene: TRBJ2-7; CDR3 protein: CARSEPRYEQYF
V gene: TRBV6-5; clone size: -; J gene: TRBJ1-2; CDR3 protein: CASSYGLAGGWYGYTF
V gene: TRBV6-5; clone size: few; J gene: TRBJ1-1; CDR3 protein: CASSYDRDTEAFF
V gene: TRBV7-9; clone size: -; J gene: TRBJ2-5; CDR3 protein: CASSFSGEETQYF
V gene: TRBV5-6; clone size: few; J gene: TRBJ2-2; CDR3 protein: CASSRTGISNTGELFF
V gene: TRBV30; clone size: -; J gene: TRBJ1-6; CDR3 protein: CAWSVPGGGSPLHF
V gene: TRBV10-3; clone size: -; J gene: TRBJ1-3; CDR3 protein: CAISGAGLGNTIYF
V gene: TRBV6-1; clone size: -; J gene: TRBJ1-1; CDR3 protein: CASSDLRPGGSTEAFF
V gene: TRBV6-1; clone size: -; J gene: TRBJ1-2; CDR3 protein: CASSASGESGYTF
V gene: TRBV6-6; clone size: -; J gene: TRBJ2-1; CDR3 protein: CASSRQGADNEQFF
V gene: TRBV6-5; clone size: -; J gene: TRBJ1-1; CDR3 protein: CASSWGENTEAFF
V gene: TRBV5-4; clone size: -; J gene: TRBJ1-2; CDR3 protein: CASSTRSGGAENGYTF
V gene: TRBV5-6; clone size: -; J gene: -; CDR3 protein: CASSLIAAYEQYF
V gene: TRBV4-2; clone size: -; J gene: TRBJ2-7; CDR3 protein: CASSRTGIYEQYF